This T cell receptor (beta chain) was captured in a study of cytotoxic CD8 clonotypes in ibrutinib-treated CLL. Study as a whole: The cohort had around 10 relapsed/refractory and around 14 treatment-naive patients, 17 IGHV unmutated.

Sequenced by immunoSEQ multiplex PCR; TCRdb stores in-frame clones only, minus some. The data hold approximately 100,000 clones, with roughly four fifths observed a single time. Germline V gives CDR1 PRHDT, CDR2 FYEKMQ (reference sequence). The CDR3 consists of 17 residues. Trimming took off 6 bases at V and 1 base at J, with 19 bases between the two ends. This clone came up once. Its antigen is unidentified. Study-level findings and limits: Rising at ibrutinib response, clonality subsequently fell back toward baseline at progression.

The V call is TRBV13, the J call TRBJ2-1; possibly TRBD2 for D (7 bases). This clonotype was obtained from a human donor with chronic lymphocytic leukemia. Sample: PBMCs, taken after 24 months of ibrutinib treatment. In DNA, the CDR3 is TGTGCCAGCAGTTTATTTAGGGGGGGCGAGTCCTACAATGAGCAGTTCTTC. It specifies CASSLFRGGESYNEQFF. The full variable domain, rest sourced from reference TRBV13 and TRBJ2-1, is AAGVIQSPRHLIKEKRETATLKCYPIPRHDTVYWYQQGPGQDPQFLISFYEKMQSDKGSIPDRFSAQQFSDYHSELNMSSLELGDSALYFCASSLFRGGESYNEQFFGPGTRLTVL.